This T cell receptor (beta chain) was obtained from a study of blood T cell repertoires in COVID-19. This clone was counted only a few times. The data were produced by immunoSEQ multiplex PCR, yet TCRdb's version contains in-frame clones alone and is incomplete. This table holds about 260,000 clones, approximately 86% found once. Germline V gene data show CDR1 as SGHRS and CDR2 as YFSETQ. V lost 4 bases, J lost 4 bases, and 17 bases lay in between. The CDR3 is 15 amino acids. The sequence came from a woman in her sixties with COVID-19, enrolled during active disease. The sequenced sample was peripheral blood. This rearrangement joins TRBV5-1 to TRBJ1-1, with D possibly TRBD1 on 5 matching bases. CDR3 region: CASSPMRNGGTEAFF. CDR3 sequence (DNA): TGCGCCAGCAGCCCTATGAGGAACGGGGGCACTGAAGCTTTCTTT.